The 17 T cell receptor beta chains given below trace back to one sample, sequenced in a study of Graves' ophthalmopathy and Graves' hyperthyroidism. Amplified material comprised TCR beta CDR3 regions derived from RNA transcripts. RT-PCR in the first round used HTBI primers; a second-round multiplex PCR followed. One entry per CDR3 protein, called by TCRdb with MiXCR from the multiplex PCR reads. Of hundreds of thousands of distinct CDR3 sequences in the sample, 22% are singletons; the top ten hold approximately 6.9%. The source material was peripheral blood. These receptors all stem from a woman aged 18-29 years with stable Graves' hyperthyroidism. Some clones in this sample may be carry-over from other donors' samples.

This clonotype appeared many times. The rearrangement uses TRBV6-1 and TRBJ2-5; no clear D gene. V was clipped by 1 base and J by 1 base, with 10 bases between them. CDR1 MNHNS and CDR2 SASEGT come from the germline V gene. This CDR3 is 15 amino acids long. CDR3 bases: TGTGCCAGCAGTGAAGACTGGATCCTCCAAGAGACCCAGTACTTC. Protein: CASSEDWILQETQYF.

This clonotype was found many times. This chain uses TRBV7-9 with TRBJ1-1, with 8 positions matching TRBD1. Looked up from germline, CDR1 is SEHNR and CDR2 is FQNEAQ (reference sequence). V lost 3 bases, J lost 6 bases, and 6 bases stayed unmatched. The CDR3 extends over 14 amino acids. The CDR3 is CASSFPGGDPEAFF. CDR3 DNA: TGTGCCAGCAGCTTTCCAGGGGGCGACCCTGAAGCTTTCTTT.

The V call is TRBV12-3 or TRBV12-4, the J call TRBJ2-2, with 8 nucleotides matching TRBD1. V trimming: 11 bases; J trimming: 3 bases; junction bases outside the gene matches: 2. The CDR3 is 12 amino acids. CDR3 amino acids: CAGQGDTGELFF. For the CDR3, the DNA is TGTGCCGGACAGGGTGACACCGGGGAGCTGTTTTTT.

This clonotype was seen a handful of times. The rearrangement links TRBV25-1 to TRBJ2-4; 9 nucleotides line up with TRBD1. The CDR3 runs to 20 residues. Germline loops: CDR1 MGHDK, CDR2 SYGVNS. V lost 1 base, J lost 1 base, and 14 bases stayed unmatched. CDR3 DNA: TGTGCCAGCAGTGAATTTGGGGGGGGGACAGGGATCAAGGCCAAAAACATTCAGTACTTC. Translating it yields CASSEFGGGTGIKAKNIQYF.

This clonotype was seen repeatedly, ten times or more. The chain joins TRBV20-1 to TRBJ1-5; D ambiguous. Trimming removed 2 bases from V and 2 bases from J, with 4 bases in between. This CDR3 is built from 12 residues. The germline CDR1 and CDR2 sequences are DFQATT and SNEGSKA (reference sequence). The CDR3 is CSARHCNQPQHF. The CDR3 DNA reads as TGCAGTGCTAGACACTGCAATCAGCCCCAGCATTTT.

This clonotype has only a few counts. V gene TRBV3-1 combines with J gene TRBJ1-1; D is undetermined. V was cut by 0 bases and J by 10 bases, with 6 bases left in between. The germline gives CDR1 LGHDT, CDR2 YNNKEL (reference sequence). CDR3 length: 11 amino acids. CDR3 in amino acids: CASSQDRRAFF. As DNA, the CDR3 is TGTGCCAGCAGCCAAGATCGGCGAGCTTTCTTT.

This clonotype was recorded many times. The chain's CDR3 is CASSFGDYEQYF. CDR3 sequence (DNA): TGTGCCAGCAGTTTCGGGGACTACGAGCAGTACTTC. This sequence joins TRBV28 and TRBJ2-7; D is possibly TRBD2 (5 bases). Germline CDR1 MDHEN, CDR2 SYDVKM. V shed 3 bases and J shed 3 bases, with 6 bases lying between them. CDR3 size: 12 residues. Together with reference TRBV28 and TRBJ2-7, the CDR3 gives the full variable domain: DVKVTQSSRYLVKRTGEKVFLECVQDMDHENMFWYRQDPGLGLRLIYFSYDVKMKEKGDIPEGYSVSREKKERFSLILESASTNQTSMYLCASSFGDYEQYFGPGTRLTVT.

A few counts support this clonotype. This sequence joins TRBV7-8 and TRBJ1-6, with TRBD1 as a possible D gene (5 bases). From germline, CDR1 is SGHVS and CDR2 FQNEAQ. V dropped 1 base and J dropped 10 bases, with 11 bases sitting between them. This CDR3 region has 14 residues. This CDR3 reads CASSLGGAGSPLHF. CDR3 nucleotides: TGTGCCAGCAGCTTAGGAGGGGCAGGGTCACCCCTCCACTTT.

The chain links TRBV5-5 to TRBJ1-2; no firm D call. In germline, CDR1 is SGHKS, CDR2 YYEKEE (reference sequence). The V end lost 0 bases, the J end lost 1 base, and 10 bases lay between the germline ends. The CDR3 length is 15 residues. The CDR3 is CASSLARELNYGYTF. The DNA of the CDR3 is TGTGCCAGCAGCTTGGCGAGGGAACTTAACTATGGCTACACCTTC.

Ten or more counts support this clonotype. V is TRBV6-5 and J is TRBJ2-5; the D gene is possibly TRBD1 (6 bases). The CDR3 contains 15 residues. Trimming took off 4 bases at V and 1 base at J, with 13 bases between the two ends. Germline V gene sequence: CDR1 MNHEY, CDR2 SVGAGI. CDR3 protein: CASSSRGLTQETQYF. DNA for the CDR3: TGTGCCAGCAGTTCCAGGGGATTGACCCAAGAGACCCAGTACTTC.

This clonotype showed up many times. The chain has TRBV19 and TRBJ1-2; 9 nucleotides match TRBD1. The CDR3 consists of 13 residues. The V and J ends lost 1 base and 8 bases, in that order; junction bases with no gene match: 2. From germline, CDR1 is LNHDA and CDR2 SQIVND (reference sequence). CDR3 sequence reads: CASSIGDRAGYTF. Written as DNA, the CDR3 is TGTGCCAGTAGTATAGGGGACAGGGCCGGCTACACCTTC.

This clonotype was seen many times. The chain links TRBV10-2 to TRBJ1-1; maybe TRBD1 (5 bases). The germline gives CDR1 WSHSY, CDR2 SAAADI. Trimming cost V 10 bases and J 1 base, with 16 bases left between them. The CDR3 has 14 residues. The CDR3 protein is CATTLYGANTEAFF. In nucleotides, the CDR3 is TGCGCCACCACCTTATATGGGGCGAACACTGAAGCTTTCTTT.

The DNA for the CDR3 is TGCGCCAGCAGCCGGGCAGCTAACTATGGCTACACCTTC. Its translation is CASSRAANYGYTF. The chain links TRBV5-1 to TRBJ1-2; D not resolved. Per germline, CDR1 SGHRS and CDR2 YFSETQ. The length of the CDR3 is 13 residues. Deletions cut 4 bases from V and 0 bases from J, with 7 bases between.

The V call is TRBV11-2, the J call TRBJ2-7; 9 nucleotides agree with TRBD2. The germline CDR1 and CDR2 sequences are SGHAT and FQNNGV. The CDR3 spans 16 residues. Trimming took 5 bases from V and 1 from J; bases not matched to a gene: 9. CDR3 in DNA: TGTGCCAGCAGCCAAGAGTTGCTAGCGGGGTCCTACGAGCAGTACTTC. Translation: CASSQELLAGSYEQYF.

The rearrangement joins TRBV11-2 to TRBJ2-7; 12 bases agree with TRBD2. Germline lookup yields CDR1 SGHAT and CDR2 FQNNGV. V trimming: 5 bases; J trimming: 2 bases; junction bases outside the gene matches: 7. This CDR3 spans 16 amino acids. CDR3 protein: CASSPRLAGAPYEQYF. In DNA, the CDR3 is TGTGCCAGCAGCCCCAGACTAGCGGGAGCCCCCTACGAGCAGTACTTC.

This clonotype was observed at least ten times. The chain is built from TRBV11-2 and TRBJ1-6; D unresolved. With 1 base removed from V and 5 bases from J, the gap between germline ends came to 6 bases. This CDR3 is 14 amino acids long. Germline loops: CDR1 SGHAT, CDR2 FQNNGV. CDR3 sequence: CASSLGVDNSPLHF. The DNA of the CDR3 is TGTGCCAGCAGCTTAGGGGTGGATAATTCACCCCTCCACTTT.

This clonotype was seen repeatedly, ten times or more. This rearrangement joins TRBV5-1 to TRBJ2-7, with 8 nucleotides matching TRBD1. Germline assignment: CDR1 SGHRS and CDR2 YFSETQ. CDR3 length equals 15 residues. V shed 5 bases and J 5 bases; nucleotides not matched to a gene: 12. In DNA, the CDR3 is TGCGCCAGCAGTCAACTACGGACAGGGATGCACGAGCAGTACTTC. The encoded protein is CASSQLRTGMHEQYF. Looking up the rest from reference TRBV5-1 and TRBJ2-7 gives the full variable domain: KAGVTQTPRYLIKTRGQQVTLSCSPISGHRSVSWYQQTPGQGLQFLFEYFSETQRNKGNFPGRFSGRQFSNSRSEMNVSTLELGDSALYLCASSQLRTGMHEQYFGPGTRLTVT.